This entry lists 9 T cell receptor beta chains sequenced from one sample in a study of shared clonotypes between healthy human individuals (dated by TCRdb to the early 2020s). The library came from the immunoSEQ multiplex PCR assay. This immuneACCESS table, as held by TCRdb, lists in-frame sequences with V and J called but not all clones. Of the missing ones, under half trace to an unresolved V gene in checked studies; the others have no known cause. This sample is represented by about 2.3 million clones; just over 90% of them were singletons. Clones ranked in the top ten supply 0.3% to 0.4% of the sample. The sample comprised naive CD4+ T cells from PBMCs. Explained via the paper, the cell subset or site label denotes: CD45RA+ positively selected. Source of these receptors: a man aged 18 to 35 in good health. Some clones in this sample may be carry-over from other donors' samples.

The chain uses TRBV5-1 and TRBJ2-5; TRBD1 agrees at 7 bases. Germline V gives CDR1 SGHRS, CDR2 YFSETQ. The CDR3 spans 14 residues. The trim removed 3 bases at V and 3 bases at J, leaving 5 bases unmatched. The CDR3 bases are TGCGCCAGCAGCTACAACCAGGGGGAAGAGACCCAGTACTTC. It encodes CASSYNQGEETQYF.

In its sample, this clone was seen a few times. The V call is TRBV7-9, the J call TRBJ1-1, with D unresolved. Germline lookup yields CDR1 SEHNR and CDR2 FQNEAQ (reference sequence). Trimming took 3 bases from V and 3 from J, leaving 5 bases between them. The CDR3 sequence is 12 residues long. This chain's CDR3 is CASSLLDTEAFF. In DNA, the CDR3 is TGTGCCAGCAGCTTGCTGGACACTGAAGCTTTCTTT.

The V and J genes are TRBV19 and TRBJ2-7, with D maybe TRBD2 (6 bases). The CDR3 has 15 amino acids. The germline gives CDR1 LNHDA, CDR2 SQIVND (reference sequence). Trimming cost V 2 bases and J 3 bases, with 14 bases left between them. The CDR3 region has the DNA TGTGCCAGTAGTATATTTATCGCGACTAGCTACGAGCAGTACTTC. Translated, it gives CASSIFIATSYEQYF.

The chain joins TRBV5-6 to TRBJ1-2; D uncertain. Trimming left V 4 bases short and J 3 bases short, with 10 bases between. The germline V gene encodes CDR1 SGHDT and CDR2 YYEEEE. The CDR3 has 13 residues. Written as DNA, the CDR3 is TGTGCCAGCAGCGCCGCATTCTACTATGGCTACACCTTC. It encodes CASSAAFYYGYTF.

J is TRBJ2-1 and V is TRBV28; D gene unclear. The CDR3 totals 14 residues. V was pared by 5 bases and J by 8 bases, with 16 bases between. Looked up from germline, CDR1 is MDHEN and CDR2 is SYDVKM. The CDR3 loop is CASSPPAVAYEQFF. The CDR3, as DNA: TGTGCCAGCAGTCCCCCGGCAGTGGCATATGAGCAGTTCTTC.

The chain links TRBV6-6 to TRBJ2-3; 10 positions match TRBD2. From germline, CDR1 is MNHNY and CDR2 SVGAGI (reference sequence). The CDR3 has 16 residues. V was clipped by 6 bases and J by 0 bases; unmatched bases: 6. The CDR3 DNA reads TGTGCCAGCAGGCTCCGACTAGCGGGTAGCACAGATACGCAGTATTTT. This translates into CASRLRLAGSTDTQYF.

The chain has TRBV5-1 and TRBJ1-4, with D possibly being TRBD1 (6 bases). V dropped 4 bases and J dropped 3 bases, with 10 bases sitting between them. The CDR3 has 14 amino acids. Per the germline V gene, CDR1 is SGHRS and CDR2 is YFSETQ. The CDR3 DNA reads TGCGCCAGCAGCGGGCGGGGGCCTAATGAAAAACTGTTTTTT. It translates to CASSGRGPNEKLFF.

The CDR3 protein is CASDWTGDTQYF. The CDR3, as DNA: TGTGCCAGTGATTGGACAGGAGATACGCAGTATTTT. The rearrangement uses TRBV6-1 and TRBJ2-3; the match to TRBD1 covers 7 bases. The junction had 5 bases not matched to a gene; V was cut back by 9 bases and J by 5 bases. Germline V lookup: CDR1 MNHNS, CDR2 SASEGT. The CDR3 extends over 12 amino acids.

This sequence joins TRBV6-1 and TRBJ1-2, with D hard to call. Germline V lookup: CDR1 MNHNS, CDR2 SASEGT. The V and J ends lost 2 bases and 8 bases respectively, with 15 bases between them. The CDR3 is made up of 14 amino acids. CDR3 DNA: TGTGCCAGCAGTGAATTTGGACCGGGTTACGGCTACACCTTC. Translated, it gives CASSEFGPGYGYTF.